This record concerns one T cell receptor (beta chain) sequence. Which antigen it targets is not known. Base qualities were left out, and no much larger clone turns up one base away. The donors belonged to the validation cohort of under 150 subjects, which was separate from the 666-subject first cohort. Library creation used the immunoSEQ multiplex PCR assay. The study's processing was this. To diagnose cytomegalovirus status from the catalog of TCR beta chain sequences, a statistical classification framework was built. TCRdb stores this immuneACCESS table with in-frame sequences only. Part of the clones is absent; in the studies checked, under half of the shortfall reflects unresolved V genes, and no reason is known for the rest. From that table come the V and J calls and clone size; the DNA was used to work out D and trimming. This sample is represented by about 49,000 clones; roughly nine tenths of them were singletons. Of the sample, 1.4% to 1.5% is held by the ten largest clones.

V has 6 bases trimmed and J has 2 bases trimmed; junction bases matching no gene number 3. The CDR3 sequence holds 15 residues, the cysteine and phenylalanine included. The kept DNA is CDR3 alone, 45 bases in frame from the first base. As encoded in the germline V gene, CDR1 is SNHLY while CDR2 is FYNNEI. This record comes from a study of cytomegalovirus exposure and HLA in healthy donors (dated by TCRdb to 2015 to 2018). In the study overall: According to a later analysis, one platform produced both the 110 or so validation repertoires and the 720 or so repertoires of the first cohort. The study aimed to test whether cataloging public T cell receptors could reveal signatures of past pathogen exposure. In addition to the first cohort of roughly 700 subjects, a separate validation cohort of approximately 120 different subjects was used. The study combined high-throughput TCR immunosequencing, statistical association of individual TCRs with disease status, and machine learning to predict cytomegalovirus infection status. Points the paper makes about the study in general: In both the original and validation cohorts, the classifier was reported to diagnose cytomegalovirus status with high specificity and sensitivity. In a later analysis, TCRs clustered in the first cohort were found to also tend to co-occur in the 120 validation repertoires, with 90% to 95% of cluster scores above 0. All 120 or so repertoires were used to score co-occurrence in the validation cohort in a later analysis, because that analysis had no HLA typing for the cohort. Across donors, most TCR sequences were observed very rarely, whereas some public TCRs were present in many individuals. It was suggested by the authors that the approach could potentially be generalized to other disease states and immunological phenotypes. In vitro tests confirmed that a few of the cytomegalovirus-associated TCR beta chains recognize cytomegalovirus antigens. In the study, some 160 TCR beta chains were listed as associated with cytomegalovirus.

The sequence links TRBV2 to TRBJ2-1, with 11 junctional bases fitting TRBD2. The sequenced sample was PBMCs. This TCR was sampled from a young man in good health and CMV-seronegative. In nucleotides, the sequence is TGTGCCAGCAGACCGACTAGCGGGGCCTACAATGAGCAGTTCTTC. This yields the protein CASRPTSGAYNEQFF.